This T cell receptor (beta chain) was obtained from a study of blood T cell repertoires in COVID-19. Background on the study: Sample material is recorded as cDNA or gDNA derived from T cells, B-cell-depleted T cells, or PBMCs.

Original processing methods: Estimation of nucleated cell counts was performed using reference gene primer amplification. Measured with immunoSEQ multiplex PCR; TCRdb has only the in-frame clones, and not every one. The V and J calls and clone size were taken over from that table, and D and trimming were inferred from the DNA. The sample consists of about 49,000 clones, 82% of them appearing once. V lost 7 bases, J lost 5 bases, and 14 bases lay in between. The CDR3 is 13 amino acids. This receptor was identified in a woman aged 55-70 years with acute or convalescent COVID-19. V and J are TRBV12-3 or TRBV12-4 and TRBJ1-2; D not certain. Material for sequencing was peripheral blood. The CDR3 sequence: CASKTSGSYGYTF. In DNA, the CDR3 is TGTGCCAGCAAAACCTCGGGGAGTTATGGCTACACCTTC.